Detailed here is one T cell receptor beta chain. V dropped 4 bases and J dropped 1 base, with 16 bases sitting between them. CDR3 length: 16 amino acids. Germline lookup yields CDR1 LNHDA and CDR2 SQIVND (reference sequence). The sample comes from a study of blood T cell repertoires in COVID-19. The wider study: PBMCs, B-cell-depleted T cells, or T cells were the source of the cDNA or gDNA that made up the material.

Original methodology: Reference gene primer amplification gave estimated nucleated cell counts. Sequencing was performed with immunoSEQ multiplex PCR; in TCRdb, only in-frame clones are kept and a portion is missing. The V and J calls and the clone size are those of that table, but D and trimming were determined from the DNA. The sample shows roughly 77,000 clones, more than 60% of them seen only once. The sample taken for sequencing was peripheral blood. The source of this sequence is a human donor in a cohort sampled during active COVID-19. The J gene is TRBJ1-1, the V gene TRBV19; TRBD1 might be the D (5 bases). The CDR3 nucleotides read TGTGCCAGTAGTAGCCTTCCGGGACTCAGGAACACTGAAGCTTTCTTT. The encoded protein is CASSSLPGLRNTEAFF.